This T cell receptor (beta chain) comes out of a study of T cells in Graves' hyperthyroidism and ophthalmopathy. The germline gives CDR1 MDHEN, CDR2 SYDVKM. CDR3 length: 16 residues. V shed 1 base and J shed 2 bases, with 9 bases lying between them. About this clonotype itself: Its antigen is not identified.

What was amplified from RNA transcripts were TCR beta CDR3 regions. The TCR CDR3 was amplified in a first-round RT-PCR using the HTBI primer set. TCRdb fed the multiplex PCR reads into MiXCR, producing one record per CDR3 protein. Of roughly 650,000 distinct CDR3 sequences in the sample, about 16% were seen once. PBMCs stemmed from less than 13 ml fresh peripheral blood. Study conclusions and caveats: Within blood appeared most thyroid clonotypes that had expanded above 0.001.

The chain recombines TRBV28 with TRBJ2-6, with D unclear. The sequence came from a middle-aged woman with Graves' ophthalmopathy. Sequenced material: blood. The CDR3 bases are TGTGCCAGCAGTTTATCAGGTTCCGCTGGGGCCAACGTCCTGACTTTC. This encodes CASSLSGSAGANVLTF.